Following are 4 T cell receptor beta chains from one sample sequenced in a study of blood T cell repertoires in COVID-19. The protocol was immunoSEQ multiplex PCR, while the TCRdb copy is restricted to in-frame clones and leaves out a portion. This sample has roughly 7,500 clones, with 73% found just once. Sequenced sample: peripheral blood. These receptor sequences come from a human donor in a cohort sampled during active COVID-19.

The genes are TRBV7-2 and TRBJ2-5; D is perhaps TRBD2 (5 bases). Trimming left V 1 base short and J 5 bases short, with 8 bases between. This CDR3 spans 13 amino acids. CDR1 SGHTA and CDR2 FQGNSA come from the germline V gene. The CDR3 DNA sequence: TGTGCCAGCAGCTTAGGGAGGACGGAGACCCAGTACTTC. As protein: CASSLGRTETQYF.

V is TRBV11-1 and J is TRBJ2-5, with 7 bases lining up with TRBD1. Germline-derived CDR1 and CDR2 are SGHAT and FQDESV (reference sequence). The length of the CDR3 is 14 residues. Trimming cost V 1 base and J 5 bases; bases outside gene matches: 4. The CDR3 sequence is CASSLVGGRETQYF. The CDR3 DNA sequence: TGTGCCAGCAGCTTAGTAGGGGGCCGGGAGACCCAGTACTTC.

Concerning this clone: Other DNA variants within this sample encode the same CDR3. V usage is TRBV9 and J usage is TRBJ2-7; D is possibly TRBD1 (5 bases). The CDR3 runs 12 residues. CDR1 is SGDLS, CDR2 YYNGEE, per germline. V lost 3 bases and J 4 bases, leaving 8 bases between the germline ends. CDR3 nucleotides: TGTGCCAGCAGCGGGCAGGGTTACGAGCAGTACTTC. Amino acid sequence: CASSGQGYEQYF.

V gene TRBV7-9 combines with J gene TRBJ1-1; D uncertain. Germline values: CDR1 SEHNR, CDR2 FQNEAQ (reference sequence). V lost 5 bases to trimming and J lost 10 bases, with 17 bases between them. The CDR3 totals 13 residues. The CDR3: CASSPTVVFGAFF. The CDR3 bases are TGTGCCAGCAGCCCTACCGTGGTTTTTGGAGCTTTCTTT.